One T cell receptor (beta chain) is described in this entry. CDR1 is ENHRY, CDR2 SYGVKD, per germline. V was clipped by 5 bases and J by 0 bases, with 5 bases between them. CDR3 length equals 12 residues. As handled by the study authors: Amplification of reference gene primers provided the estimated nucleated cell counts. This table comes from immunoSEQ multiplex PCR, and its TCRdb copy is limited to in-frame clones, with some not included. Clone size and the V and J calls come from that table; the DNA yielded D and trimming. The table lists roughly 150,000 clones, around 89% of them singletons. The sample is drawn from a study of blood T cell repertoires in COVID-19. Study overall: Whether acute or convalescent, the COVID-19 samples came from the United States, Italy and Spain. T cells, B-cell-depleted T cells, or PBMCs supplied cDNA or gDNA.

Sequenced input: peripheral blood. The rearrangement uses TRBV10-3 and TRBJ2-7; D may be TRBD1 (5 bases). The source of this sequence is a middle-aged man who had recovered from COVID-19. The CDR3 nucleotides read TGTGCCATCAGTACAGGCTCCTACGAGCAGTACTTC. Residues: CAISTGSYEQYF.